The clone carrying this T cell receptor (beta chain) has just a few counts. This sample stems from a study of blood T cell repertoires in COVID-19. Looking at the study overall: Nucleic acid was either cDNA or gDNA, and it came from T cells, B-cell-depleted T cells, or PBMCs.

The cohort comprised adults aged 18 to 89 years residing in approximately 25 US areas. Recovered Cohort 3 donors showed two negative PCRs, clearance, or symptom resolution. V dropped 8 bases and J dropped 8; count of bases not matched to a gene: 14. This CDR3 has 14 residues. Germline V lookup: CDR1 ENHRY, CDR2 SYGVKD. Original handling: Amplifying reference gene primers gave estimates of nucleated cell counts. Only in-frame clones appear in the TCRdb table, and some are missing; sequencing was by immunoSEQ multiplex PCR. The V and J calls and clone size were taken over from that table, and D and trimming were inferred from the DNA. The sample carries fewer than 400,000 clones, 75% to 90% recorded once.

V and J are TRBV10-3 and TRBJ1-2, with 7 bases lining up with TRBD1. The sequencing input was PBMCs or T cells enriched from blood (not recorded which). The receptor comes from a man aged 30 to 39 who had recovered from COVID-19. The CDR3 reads CAIYLDRASGGYTF. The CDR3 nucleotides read TGTGCCATCTACTTAGACAGGGCCTCCGGAGGCTACACCTTC.